The 3 T cell receptor beta chains given below trace back to one sample, sequenced in a study of T cells in Graves' hyperthyroidism and ophthalmopathy. What was amplified from RNA transcripts were TCR beta CDR3 regions. RT-PCR in the first round (using the HTBI primer set) targeted the TCR CDR3. A single record per CDR3 protein comes from TCRdb applying MiXCR to the multiplex PCR reads. Seen here are about 300,000 distinct CDR3 sequences, roughly 19% observed once, and the top ten hold under 45%. Sequenced sample: blood. These receptors originate from a man aged 45-60 years with Graves' ophthalmopathy.

This chain links TRBV7-9 with TRBJ2-3; D may be TRBD2 (5 bases). Per germline, CDR1 SEHNR and CDR2 FQNEAQ (reference sequence). The V end was cut by 5 bases, the J end by 3 bases, with 15 bases between. CDR3 length: 15 residues. CDR3 in amino acids: CASSPMTTRTDTQYF. The CDR3 nucleotides are TGTGCCAGCAGCCCCATGACTACTAGAACAGATACGCAGTATTTT.

The V and J genes are TRBV30 and TRBJ2-5, with TRBD2 matching 8 bases. This CDR3 is 17 amino acids long. In germline, CDR1 is GTSNPN, CDR2 SVGIG (reference sequence). J gave up 2 bases and V 2 bases, and 13 bases lay outside the gene matches. The CDR3 sequence is CAWSIGTRRLLQETQYF. As DNA, the CDR3 is TGTGCCTGGAGTATTGGGACTAGAAGGCTCCTTCAAGAGACCCAGTACTTC. Full variable domain (missing parts from reference TRBV30 and TRBJ2-5): SQTIHQWPATLVQPVGSPLSLECTVEGTSNPNLYWYRQAAGRGLQLLFYSVGIGQISSEVPQNLSASRPQDRQFILSSKKLLLSDSGFYLCAWSIGTRRLLQETQYFGPGTRLLVL.

This clonotype was counted at least ten times. The chain uses TRBV7-9 and TRBJ2-3, with TRBD2 matching 13 bases. J lost 4 bases, V lost 4 bases, and 8 bases had no gene match. There are 17 residues in the CDR3. Germline V gene sequence: CDR1 SEHNR, CDR2 FQNEAQ (reference sequence). The CDR3 region has the DNA TGTGCCAGCAGCTCTGGACTAGCGGGAGAACTCCCAGATACGCAGTATTTT. Translating it yields CASSSGLAGELPDTQYF.